The rows below give T cell receptor beta chains drawn from one sample of a study of blood T cell repertoires in COVID-19. Clones were read by immunoSEQ multiplex PCR, and TCRdb kept only the in-frame ones, dropping some. Of roughly 320,000 clones listed, 65% to 90% are singletons. Sequenced sample: PBMCs or T cells enriched from blood (not recorded which). The receptors come from a man aged 30-40 years who had recovered from COVID-19. Both conserved end residues are part of each CDR3. The D gene is left open where the match is weak. A row's size may be missing; if present it is once, few, many or a size class.

D gene: TRBD1
clone size: .
V gene: TRBV7-6
J gene: TRBJ2-2
CDR3 protein: CASSFAKGQGRPGELFF
CDR3 DNA: TGTGCCAGCAGCTTCGCTAAAGGACAGGGCCGGCCCGGGGAGCTGTTTTTT

D gene: .
clone size: .
V gene: TRBV14
J gene: TRBJ1-1
CDR3 protein: CASSPLGHRQVGAFF
CDR3 DNA: TGTGCCAGCAGCCCCTTGGGTCACCGCCAGGTTGGAGCTTTCTTT

D gene: .
clone size: .
V gene: TRBV19
J gene: TRBJ1-1
CDR3 protein: CASSPAVNTEAFF
CDR3 DNA: TGTGCCAGTAGTCCTGCGGTGAACACTGAAGCTTTCTTT

D gene: TRBD2
clone size: .
V gene: TRBV29-1
J gene: TRBJ2-1
CDR3 protein: CSVTLAGIYNEQFF
CDR3 DNA: TGCAGCGTTACACTAGCGGGGATATACAATGAGCAGTTCTTC

D gene: TRBD2
clone size: .
V gene: TRBV5-1
J gene: TRBJ2-5
CDR3 protein: CASSLGLAQQETQYF
CDR3 DNA: TGCGCCAGCAGCTTGGGACTAGCGCAACAAGAGACCCAGTACTTC

D gene: TRBD2
clone size: .
V gene: TRBV6-5
J gene: TRBJ2-7
CDR3 protein: CASTFRTSGDYEQYF
CDR3 DNA: TGTGCCAGCACCTTCCGGACTAGCGGAGACTACGAGCAGTACTTC

D gene: TRBD1
clone size: .
V gene: TRBV14
J gene: TRBJ1-3
CDR3 protein: CASSQTGAGNTIYF
CDR3 DNA: TGTGCCAGCAGCCAAACAGGGGCTGGAAACACCATATATTTT

D gene: .
clone size: .
V gene: TRBV7-6
J gene: TRBJ1-2
CDR3 protein: CASSLSGREGYTF
CDR3 DNA: TGTGCCAGCAGCTTATCAGGGAGGGAAGGCTACACCTTC

D gene: .
clone size: .
V gene: TRBV30
J gene: TRBJ1-5
CDR3 protein: CAWSTGSRWQPQHF
CDR3 DNA: TGTGCCTGGAGTACAGGGTCGAGATGGCAGCCCCAGCATTTT

D gene: .
clone size: .
V gene: TRBV28
J gene: TRBJ1-2
CDR3 protein: CASTTGQYGYTF
CDR3 DNA: TGTGCCAGCACTACCGGACAGTATGGCTACACCTTC

D gene: TRBD2
clone size: .
V gene: TRBV3-1/TRBV3-2
J gene: TRBJ2-1
CDR3 protein: CASSPGLAGALSYNEQFF
CDR3 DNA: TGTGCCAGCAGTCCGGGACTAGCGGGAGCCCTCTCCTACAATGAGCAGTTCTTC

D gene: .
clone size: .
V gene: TRBV25-1
J gene: TRBJ2-1
CDR3 protein: CASSGHLVPYNEQFF
CDR3 DNA: TGTGCCAGCAGTGGCCACCTAGTCCCCTACAATGAGCAGTTCTTC

D gene: .
clone size: .
V gene: TRBV5-1
J gene: TRBJ2-2
CDR3 protein: CASSPGGSNTGELFF
CDR3 DNA: TGCGCCAGCAGCCCCGGCGGATCGAACACCGGGGAGCTGTTTTTT

D gene: .
clone size: .
V gene: TRBV4-2
J gene: TRBJ2-2
CDR3 protein: CASSQDQQNTGELFF
CDR3 DNA: TGTGCCAGCAGCCAAGACCAACAGAACACCGGGGAGCTGTTTTTT

D gene: .
clone size: .
V gene: TRBV4-2
J gene: TRBJ2-7
CDR3 protein: CASRQAGEQYF
CDR3 DNA: TGTGCCAGCAGACAAGCCGGCGAGCAGTACTTC

D gene: TRBD2
clone size: .
V gene: TRBV6-1
J gene: TRBJ2-1
CDR3 protein: CASSGKAGEPYNEQFF
CDR3 DNA: TGTGCCAGCAGTGGGAAAGCGGGAGAGCCCTACAATGAGCAGTTCTTC

D gene: TRBD2
clone size: once
V gene: TRBV23-1
J gene: TRBJ2-5
CDR3 protein: CAEPPPREGNIETQYF
CDR3 DNA: TGCGCCGAACCACCCCCGAGGGAGGGGAACATAGAGACCCAGTACTTC

D gene: TRBD1
clone size: .
V gene: TRBV19
J gene: TRBJ2-7
CDR3 protein: CASSMTGGGEQYF
CDR3 DNA: TGTGCCAGTAGTATGACAGGGGGCGGCGAGCAGTACTTC